This TCR beta chain was captured by sequencing in a study of blood T cells in healthy people across ages. Then a second PCR, running about 6 to 11 cycles, was carried out with a sample-barcoded 5' primer and a J-beta primer mix. One entry per CDR3 protein, called by TCRdb with MiXCR from the 5' RACE reads. The table lists approximately 800,000 distinct CDR3 sequences, around 36% of them singletons. This CDR3 is built from 14 residues. After removal of 6 bases from V and 3 bases from J, the junction contained 3 bases not matched to a gene. The sequence was obtained from a young man in good health. The chain uses TRBV12-3 or TRBV12-4 and TRBJ1-4; 8 positions agree with TRBD1. The sample consisted of blood. Written as DNA, the CDR3 is TGTGCCAGCAGGTTGGACAGGGCTAATGAAAAACTGTTTTTT. Its translation is CASRLDRANEKLFF.